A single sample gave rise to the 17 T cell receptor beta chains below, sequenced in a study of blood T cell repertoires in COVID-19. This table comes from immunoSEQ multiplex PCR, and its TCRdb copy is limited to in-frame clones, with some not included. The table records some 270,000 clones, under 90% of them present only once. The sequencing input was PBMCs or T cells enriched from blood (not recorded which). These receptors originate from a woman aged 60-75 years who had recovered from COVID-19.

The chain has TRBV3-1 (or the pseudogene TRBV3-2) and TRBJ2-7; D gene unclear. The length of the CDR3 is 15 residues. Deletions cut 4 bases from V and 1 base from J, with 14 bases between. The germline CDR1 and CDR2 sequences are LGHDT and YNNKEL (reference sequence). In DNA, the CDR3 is TGTGCCAGCAGCCCACTCCGTGCTCCTTCCTACGAGCAGTACTTC. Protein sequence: CASSPLRAPSYEQYF.

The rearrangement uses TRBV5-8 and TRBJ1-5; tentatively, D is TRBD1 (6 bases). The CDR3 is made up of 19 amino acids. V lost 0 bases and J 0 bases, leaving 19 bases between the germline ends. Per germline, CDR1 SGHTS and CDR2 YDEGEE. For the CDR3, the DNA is TGTGCCAGCAGCTTGGTTCCAGGGGCCATCAGATATAGCAATCAGCCCCAGCATTTT. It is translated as CASSLVPGAIRYSNQPQHF.

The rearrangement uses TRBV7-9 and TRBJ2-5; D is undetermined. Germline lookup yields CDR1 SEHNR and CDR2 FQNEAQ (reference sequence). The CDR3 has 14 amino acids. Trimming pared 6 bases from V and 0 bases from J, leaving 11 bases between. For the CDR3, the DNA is TGTGCCAGCAGGCTGGGCAGTTACCAAGAGACCCAGTACTTC. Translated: CASRLGSYQETQYF.

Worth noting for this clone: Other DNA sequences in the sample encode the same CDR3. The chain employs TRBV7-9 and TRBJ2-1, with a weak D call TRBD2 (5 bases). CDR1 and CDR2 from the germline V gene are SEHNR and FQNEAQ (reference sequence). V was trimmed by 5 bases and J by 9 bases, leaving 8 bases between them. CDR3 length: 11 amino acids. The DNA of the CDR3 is TGTGCCAGCAGCCGGGAAGGTGAGCAGTTCTTC. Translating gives CASSREGEQFF. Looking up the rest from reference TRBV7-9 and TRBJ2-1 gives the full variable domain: DTGVSQNPRHKITKRGQNVTFRCDPISEHNRLYWYRQTLGQGPEFLTYFQNEAQLEKSRLLSDRFSAERPKGSFSTLEIQRTEQGDSAMYLCASSREGEQFFGPGTRLTVL.

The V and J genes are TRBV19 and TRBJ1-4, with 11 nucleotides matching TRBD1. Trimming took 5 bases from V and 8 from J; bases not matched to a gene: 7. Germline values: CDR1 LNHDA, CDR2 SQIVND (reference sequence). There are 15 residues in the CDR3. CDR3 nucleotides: TGTGCCAGTAGTCCGGACAGGGGGCGCCCCGAAAAACTGTTTTTT. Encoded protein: CASSPDRGRPEKLFF.

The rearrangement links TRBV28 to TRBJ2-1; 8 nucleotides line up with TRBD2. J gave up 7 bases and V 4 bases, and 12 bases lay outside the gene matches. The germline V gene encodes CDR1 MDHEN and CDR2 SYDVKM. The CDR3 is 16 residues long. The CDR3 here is CASSYFGGGPINEQFF. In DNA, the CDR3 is TGTGCCAGCAGTTACTTTGGCGGGGGGCCGATTAATGAGCAGTTCTTC.

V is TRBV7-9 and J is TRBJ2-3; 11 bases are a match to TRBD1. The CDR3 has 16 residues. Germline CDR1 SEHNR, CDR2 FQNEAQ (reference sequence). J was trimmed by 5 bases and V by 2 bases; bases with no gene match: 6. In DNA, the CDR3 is TGTGCCAGCAGCTTAAGTAGGGACAGGGGGAGAGATACGCAGTATTTT. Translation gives CASSLSRDRGRDTQYF.

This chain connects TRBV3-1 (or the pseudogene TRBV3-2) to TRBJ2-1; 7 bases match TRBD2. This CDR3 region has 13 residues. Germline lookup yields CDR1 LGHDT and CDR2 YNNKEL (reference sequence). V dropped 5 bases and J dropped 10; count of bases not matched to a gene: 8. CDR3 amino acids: CASSSLAEGEQFF. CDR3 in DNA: TGTGCCAGCAGCTCCCTAGCGGAGGGGGAGCAGTTCTTC.

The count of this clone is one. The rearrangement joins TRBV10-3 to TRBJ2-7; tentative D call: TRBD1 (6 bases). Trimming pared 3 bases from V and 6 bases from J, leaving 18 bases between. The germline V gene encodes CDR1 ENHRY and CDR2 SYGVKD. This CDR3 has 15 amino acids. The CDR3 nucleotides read TGTGCCATCAGTGATCACCAGGGGCCCCCCCCCGAGCAGTACTTC. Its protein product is CAISDHQGPPPEQYF.

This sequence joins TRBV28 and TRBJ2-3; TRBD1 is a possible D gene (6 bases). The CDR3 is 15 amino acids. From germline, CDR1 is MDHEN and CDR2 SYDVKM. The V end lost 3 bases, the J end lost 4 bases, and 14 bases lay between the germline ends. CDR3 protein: CASSFGQGSPDTQYF. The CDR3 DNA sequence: TGTGCCAGCAGTTTCGGGCAGGGGTCCCCAGATACGCAGTATTTT.

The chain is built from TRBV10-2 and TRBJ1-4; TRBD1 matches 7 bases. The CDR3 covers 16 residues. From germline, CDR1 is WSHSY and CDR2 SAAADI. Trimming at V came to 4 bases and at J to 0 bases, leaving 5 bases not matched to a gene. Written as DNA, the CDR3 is TGCGCCAGCAGTGGGATTACAGGGGCAACTAATGAAAAACTGTTTTTT. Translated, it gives CASSGITGATNEKLFF.

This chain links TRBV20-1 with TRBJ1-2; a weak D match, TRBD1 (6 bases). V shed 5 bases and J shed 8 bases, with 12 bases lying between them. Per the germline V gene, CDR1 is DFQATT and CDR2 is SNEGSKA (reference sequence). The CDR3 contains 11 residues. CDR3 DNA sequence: TGCAGTGCTGGAGGGGGAGAGGGCTACACCTTC. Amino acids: CSAGGGEGYTF.

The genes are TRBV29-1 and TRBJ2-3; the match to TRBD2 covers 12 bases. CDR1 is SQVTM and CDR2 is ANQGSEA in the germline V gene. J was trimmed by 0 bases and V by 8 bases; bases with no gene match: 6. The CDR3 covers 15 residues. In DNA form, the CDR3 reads TGCAGCTCCGCCGGGACTAGCGGGAGCACAGATACGCAGTATTTT. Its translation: CSSAGTSGSTDTQYF.

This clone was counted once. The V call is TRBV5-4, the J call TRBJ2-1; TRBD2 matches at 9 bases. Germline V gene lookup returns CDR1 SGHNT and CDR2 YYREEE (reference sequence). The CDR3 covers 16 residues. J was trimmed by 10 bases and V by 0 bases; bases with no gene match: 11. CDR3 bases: TGTGCCAGCAGCTTGGTAGGCGGGGGGGTTCCTCGAGAGCAGTTCTTC. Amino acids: CASSLVGGGVPREQFF. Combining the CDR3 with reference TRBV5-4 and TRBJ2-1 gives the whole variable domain ETGVTQSPTHLIKTRGQQVTLRCSSQSGHNTVSWYQQALGQGPQFIFQYYREEENGRGNFPPRFSGLQFPNYSSELNVNALELDDSALYLCASSLVGGGVPREQFFGPGTRLTVL.

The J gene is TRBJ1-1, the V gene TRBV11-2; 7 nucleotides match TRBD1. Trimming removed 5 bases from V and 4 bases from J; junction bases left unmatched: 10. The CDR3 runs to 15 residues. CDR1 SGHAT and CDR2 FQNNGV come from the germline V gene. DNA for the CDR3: TGTGCCAGCAGCCCAATGACAGGGACCTTCACTGAAGCTTTCTTT. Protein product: CASSPMTGTFTEAFF.

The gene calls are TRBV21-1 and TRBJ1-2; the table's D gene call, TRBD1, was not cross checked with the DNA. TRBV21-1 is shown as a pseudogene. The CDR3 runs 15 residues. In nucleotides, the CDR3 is TGTGCCAGCAGCAACCCGGGACAGCAAAGCTATGGCTACACCTTC. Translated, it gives CASSNPGQQSYGYTF.

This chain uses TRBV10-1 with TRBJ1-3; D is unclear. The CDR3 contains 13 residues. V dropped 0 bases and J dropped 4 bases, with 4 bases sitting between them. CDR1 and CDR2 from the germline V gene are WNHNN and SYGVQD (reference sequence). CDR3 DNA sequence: TGCGCCAGCAGTGAGTCTCAGGGAAACACCATATATTTT. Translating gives CASSESQGNTIYF.